This T cell receptor (beta chain) was sequenced for a study of cytomegalovirus exposure and HLA in healthy donors. Study-wide points: A later analysis found TCR association rates differed by HLA locus, highest for DRB1 and lowest for HLA-C.

Points on this clone: The target antigen is unknown.

The V gene lost 3 bases and the J gene lost 1 base, with 9 bases spanning the gap. The CDR3 has 14 residues. Germline V gene sequence: CDR1 MNHEY, CDR2 SMNVEV (reference sequence). It was with 60 Vbeta and 13 Jbeta primers that the PCR ran. The assay was immunoSEQ multiplex PCR, and TCRdb's table has in-frame clones only and misses some. This repertoire shows 150,000 to 200,000 clones, under 90% found once; its top ten account for around 7%. The chain employs TRBV27 and TRBJ1-1; D ambiguous. The clonotype originates from a man aged 30 to 45 in good health and CMV-seropositive. The sample taken for sequencing was PBMCs. CDR3 nucleotide sequence: TGTGCCAGCAGTTTTGGCCCCCAGAACACTGAAGCTTTCTTT. Translation: CASSFGPQNTEAFF.